This T cell receptor beta chain was documented in a study of blood T cell repertoires in COVID-19. The assay was immunoSEQ multiplex PCR, and TCRdb's table has in-frame clones only and misses some. The sample lists more than 300,000 clones, roughly 87% seen once, with approximately 5% in the top ten. The V and J ends lost 0 bases and 6 bases respectively, with 13 bases between them. Per the germline V gene, CDR1 is SGHRS and CDR2 is YFSETQ. The length of the CDR3 is 15 residues. The rearrangement links TRBV5-1 to TRBJ1-5, with D tentatively TRBD1 (5 bases). Source material: PBMCs or T cells enriched from blood (not recorded which). The clonotype comes from a woman aged 25 to 39 who had recovered from COVID-19. As DNA, the CDR3 is TGCGCCAGCAGCTTGGACACAGGCGGTAGTCAGCCCCAGCATTTT. As protein: CASSLDTGGSQPQHF.